These 23 T cell receptor beta chains were sequenced from one sample in a study of metastatic and nonmetastatic thyroid tumors. Thyroid surgery was performed in patients who had received no treatment beforehand. TCRdb reassembled clones from the PCR reads with MiXCR. The sample carries roughly 59,000 clones, about 17% recorded once. The sample taken for sequencing was blood. These TCRs come from a male donor with papillary thyroid cancer or a benign thyroid nodule (not recorded which). Some clones in this sample may be carry-over from other donors' samples.

This clone was recorded at least ten times. The chain is built from TRBV5-1 and TRBJ2-1; D is unresolved. The V end was cut by 0 bases, the J end by 0 bases, with 10 bases between. CDR1 SGHRS and CDR2 YFSETQ come from the germline V gene. The CDR3 totals 16 residues. The CDR3 DNA reads as TGCGCCAGCAGCTTGGATTCCGGAAACTCCTACAATGAGCAGTTCTTC. Amino acids: CASSLDSGNSYNEQFF.

This clone turned up a few times. The chain couples TRBV6-2 or TRBV6-3 to TRBJ1-2; 10 positions agree with TRBD1. V dropped 4 bases and J dropped 12; count of bases not matched to a gene: 11. The CDR3 covers 14 residues. Germline CDR1 and CDR2: MNHEY and SVGEGT. The CDR3 spells CASSSGQGDYVHTF. CDR3 in DNA: TGTGCCAGCAGTTCTGGACAGGGGGACTATGTCCACACCTTC.

On this clone: A much more abundant neighbour one base away suggests this may be a read error. Other nucleotide sequences in the sample specify the same CDR3. The genes are TRBV4-1 and TRBJ2-3; D unclear. The CDR3 length is 14 residues. Germline loops: CDR1 MGHRA, CDR2 YSYEKL. The germline V and J ends were trimmed by 0 bases and 12 bases, with 16 bases remaining between them. As DNA, the CDR3 is TGCGCCAGCAGCCAAGATCTGGGTTCCAGGCCTCAGTATTTT. Translated, it gives CASSQDLGSRPQYF.

Many counts were recorded for this clone. The rearrangement links TRBV27 to TRBJ1-5, with D possibly TRBD1 on 6 matching bases. Germline V gives CDR1 MNHEY, CDR2 SMNVEV (reference sequence). V was clipped by 6 bases and J by 7 bases, with 13 bases between them. This CDR3 is built from 13 residues. CDR3 amino acids: CASSPTGYQPQHF. The CDR3 region has the DNA TGTGCCAGCAGCCCTACAGGGTACCAGCCCCAGCATTTT.

This clone appeared many times. The chain recombines TRBV19 with TRBJ2-5; D uncertain. The CDR3 extends over 15 amino acids. Germline V gives CDR1 LNHDA, CDR2 SQIVND (reference sequence). Between the trimmed V and J ends, which lost 3 bases and 6 bases, there was a span of 17 bases. CDR3 DNA: TGTGCCAGTAGTATCGGGCTACCTCAATCGCAGACCCAGTACTTC. Translating it yields CASSIGLPQSQTQYF.

This clone came up many times. The genes are TRBV20-1 and TRBJ2-3; 8 bases are shared with TRBD1. This CDR3 is built from 15 residues. The germline V gene encodes CDR1 DFQATT and CDR2 SNEGSKA (reference sequence). Unmatched junction bases numbered 7, after V lost 4 bases and J lost 1 base. The CDR3 bases are TGCAGTGCTACCGAGCGACAGGGGCGCACAGATACGCAGTATTTT. Amino acid sequence: CSATERQGRTDTQYF.

A word on this clone: A clone one base away is much larger, so this may be a read error. Other DNA sequences in the same sample also yield this CDR3. The rearrangement links TRBV13 to TRBJ2-5, with 7 bases lining up with TRBD2. The CDR3 has 15 residues. The V and J ends lost 5 bases and 5 bases, in that order; junction bases with no gene match: 11. In germline, CDR1 is PRHDT, CDR2 FYEKMQ (reference sequence). As DNA, the CDR3 is TGTGCCAGCAGCCCGGCGCTAGCGGAGGTTGAGACCCAGTACTTC. Translated, it gives CASSPALAEVETQYF.

This clone was seen many times. This chain links TRBV2 with TRBJ1-1; TRBD1 might be the D (6 bases). CDR1 and CDR2 from the germline V gene are SNHLY and FYNNEI. The ends were cut back, 2 bases at V and 4 bases at J, with 11 bases in the middle. CDR3 length: 14 residues. In DNA, the CDR3 is TGTGCCAGCAGTGAAAGGCAGGGGAGCACTGAAGCTTTCTTT. It translates to CASSERQGSTEAFF. The whole variable domain, filled in from reference TRBV2 and TRBJ1-1, reads EPEVTQTPSHQVTQMGQEVILRCVPISNHLYFYWYRQILGQKVEFLVSFYNNEISEKSEIFDDQFSVERPDGSNFTLKIRSTKLEDSAMYFCASSERQGSTEAFFGQGTRLTVV.

This clone was seen at least ten times. Other DNA sequences in the sample encode the same CDR3. The genes are TRBV7-9 and TRBJ1-4; D remains ambiguous. V was pared by 2 bases and J by 5 bases, with 6 bases between. The CDR3 runs 13 residues. CDR1 and CDR2 from the germline V gene are SEHNR and FQNEAQ (reference sequence). The CDR3 DNA is TGTGCCAGCAGCTTAACGGAGAATGAAAAACTGTTTTTT. Amino acids: CASSLTENEKLFF. The variable domain in full, completed from reference TRBV7-9 and TRBJ1-4, reads DTGVSQNPRHKITKRGQNVTFRCDPISEHNRLYWYRQTLGQGPEFLTYFQNEAQLEKSRLLSDRFSAERPKGSFSTLEIQRTEQGDSAMYLCASSLTENEKLFFGSGTQLSVL.

There are many counts of this clone. The genes are TRBV24-1 and TRBJ2-1, with 10 bases that match TRBD2. The CDR3 covers 15 residues. Germline V CDR1 and CDR2: KGHDR, SFDVKD. The ends lost 9 bases at V and 4 bases at J; junction bases unmatched: 8. The CDR3 loop is CATALGTSAYNEQFF. CDR3 DNA: TGTGCCACCGCCTTAGGGACTAGCGCGTACAATGAGCAGTTCTTC.

The rearrangement uses TRBV11-1 and TRBJ2-1; 9 nucleotides align to TRBD2. From germline, CDR1 is SGHAT and CDR2 FQDESV (reference sequence). The V and J ends lost 4 bases and 0 bases, in that order; junction bases with no gene match: 19. The CDR3 has 21 amino acids. This chain's CDR3 is CASSSPFGAGGPHVSYNEQFF. The CDR3, as DNA: TGTGCCAGCAGCTCACCGTTTGGCGCGGGAGGGCCGCACGTCTCCTACAATGAGCAGTTCTTC.

This clone was counted between two and nine times. V and J are TRBV9 and TRBJ2-1; no clear D gene. V lost 0 bases and J 6 bases, leaving 13 bases between the germline ends. Germline loops: CDR1 SGDLS, CDR2 YYNGEE. The CDR3 covers 15 residues. CDR3 nucleotides: TGTGCCAGCAGCGTAGGTGGCGTGAGTGTCAATGAGCAGTTCTTC. Protein product: CASSVGGVSVNEQFF.

About this clone: One base away lies a much larger clone, so this may be a sequencing read error. V and J are TRBV6-1 and TRBJ2-1; tentatively, D is TRBD1 (5 bases). CDR1 and CDR2 (germline): MNHNS, SASEGT. The germline V and J ends were trimmed by 6 bases and 7 bases, with 16 bases remaining between them. This CDR3 contains 14 residues. The CDR3 nucleotides are TGTGCCAGCAGCGCAACCAGGGCCACTAATGAGCAGTTCTTC. Translated, it gives CASSATRATNEQFF.

The table lists this clone with many counts. The junction departs from germline at one end; a sequencing error may be responsible. The CDR3 DNA reads TGTGCCAGCAGCGTAGCGCCGACTAGCGGGGGAACTAGCACAGATACGCAGTATTTT. Protein sequence: CASSVAPTSGGTSTDTQYF. The gene calls are TRBV7-2 and TRBJ2-3; 12 nucleotides match TRBD2. The germline gives CDR1 SGHTA, CDR2 FQGNSA. This CDR3 comprises 19 residues.

V is TRBV7-2 and J is TRBJ2-7; 8 bases are a match to TRBD1. Germline trimming cut 5 bases from V and 7 bases from J; bases unmatched to any gene: 13. The germline CDR1 and CDR2 sequences are SGHTA and FQGNSA. The CDR3 spans 15 residues. Here the CDR3 DNA reads TGTGCCAGCAGCCCCCCTGACAGGGGTCTTTCGGAGCAGTACTTC. Protein product: CASSPPDRGLSEQYF.

In this sample, this clone turned up many times. The chain carries TRBV10-3 and TRBJ1-3; possibly TRBD1 for D (5 bases). V was cut by 6 bases and J by 1 base, with 10 bases left in between. CDR1 is ENHRY, CDR2 SYGVKD, per germline. The CDR3 has 14 amino acids. DNA of the CDR3: TGTGCCATCAGGGATTCAGGGTCTGGAAACACCATATATTTT. The encoded protein is CAIRDSGSGNTIYF.

The CDR3 loop is CASRAGGTNPSDEQFF. The CDR3 DNA reads as TGTGCCAGCAGAGCCGGGGGGACTAACCCTTCGGATGAGCAGTTCTTC. The V and J genes are TRBV9 and TRBJ2-1, with 7 positions matching TRBD2. Germline V gene lookup returns CDR1 SGDLS and CDR2 YYNGEE. With 5 bases clipped from V and 8 bases from J, the junction kept 16 bases outside the gene matches. The CDR3 consists of 16 residues.

This clone was found many times. The genes are TRBV4-1 and TRBJ1-6; D possibly corresponds to TRBD1 (5 bases). Between the trimmed V and J ends, which lost 0 bases and 9 bases, there was a span of 21 bases. The germline V gene has CDR1 MGHRA and CDR2 YSYEKL. The CDR3 contains 18 residues. The CDR3 protein is CASSQETFGGLFGSPLHF. The CDR3 bases are TGCGCCAGCAGCCAAGAAACCTTTGGGGGGTTGTTCGGTTCACCCCTCCACTTT.

This clone has ten or more counts. The genes are TRBV27 and TRBJ2-1; no clear D gene. Germline CDR1 MNHEY, CDR2 SMNVEV (reference sequence). V shed 11 bases and J shed 0 bases, with 5 bases lying between them. This CDR3 comprises 11 residues. The CDR3 loop is CAASSYNEQFF. CDR3 nucleotide sequence: TGTGCCGCGAGCTCCTACAATGAGCAGTTCTTC.

This clone was observed a handful of times. Being one base from a much bigger clone, this may be a read error. The chain recombines TRBV10-3 with TRBJ2-2; either TRBD1 or TRBD2 may fit D (5 bases each). CDR1 is ENHRY and CDR2 is SYGVKD in the germline V gene. This CDR3 is 16 amino acids long. The DNA for the CDR3 is TGTGCCATCAGTGATTCGAAATTGGGGCGGACCGGGGAGCTGTTTTTC. This gives the protein CAISDSKLGRTGELFF.

At least ten counts were recorded for this clone. The chain recombines TRBV5-1 with TRBJ2-7; TRBD1 matches 7 bases. The CDR3 totals 15 residues. CDR1 and CDR2 (germline): SGHRS, YFSETQ. V lost 2 bases and J lost 4; bases outside the gene matches: 9. In nucleotides, the CDR3 is TGCGCCAGCAGCTTTGACAGGGTTGGCGGATACGAGCAGTACTTC. It codes for CASSFDRVGGYEQYF. The full variable domain, with the rest looked up from reference TRBV5-1 and TRBJ2-7, is KAGVTQTPRYLIKTRGQQVTLSCSPISGHRSVSWYQQTPGQGLQFLFEYFSETQRNKGNFPGRFSGRQFSNSRSEMNVSTLELGDSALYLCASSFDRVGGYEQYFGPGTRLTVT.

The sample holds a few counts of this clone. The rearrangement links TRBV19 to TRBJ2-2, with D perhaps TRBD2 (5 bases). The germline V gene has CDR1 LNHDA and CDR2 SQIVND (reference sequence). V was trimmed by 5 bases and J by 1 base, leaving 17 bases between them. The CDR3 is 17 residues long. CDR3: CASSDRGRRGNTGELFF. The CDR3 DNA sequence: TGTGCCAGTAGTGACCGGGGTCGTCGCGGGAACACCGGGGAGCTGTTTTTT.

This clone has at least ten counts. This chain links TRBV9 with TRBJ2-2; D unresolved. Looked up from germline, CDR1 is SGDLS and CDR2 is YYNGEE. The CDR3 contains 12 residues. Trimming removed 6 bases from V and 2 bases from J, with 5 bases in between. The CDR3 loop is CASTSNTGELFF. CDR3 nucleotide sequence: TGTGCCAGCACCTCCAACACCGGGGAGCTGTTTTTT.